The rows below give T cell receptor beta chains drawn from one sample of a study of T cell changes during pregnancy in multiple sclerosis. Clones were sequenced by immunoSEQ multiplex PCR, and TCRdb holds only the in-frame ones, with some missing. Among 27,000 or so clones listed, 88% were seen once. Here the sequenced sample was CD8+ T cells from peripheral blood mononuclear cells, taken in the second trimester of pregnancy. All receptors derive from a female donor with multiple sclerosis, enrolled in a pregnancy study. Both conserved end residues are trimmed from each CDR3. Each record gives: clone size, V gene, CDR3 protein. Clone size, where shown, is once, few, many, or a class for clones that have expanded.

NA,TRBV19,ASSIGQIYEQY
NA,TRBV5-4,ASSRGQDRSTDTQY
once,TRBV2,ASRPLGVYEKLF
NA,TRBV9,ASSGGHPPGPGEELF
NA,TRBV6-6,ASSTFVDRGHEQY
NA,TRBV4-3,ASSQDVGPGNQPQH
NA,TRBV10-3,ATTRYNEQF
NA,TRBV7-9,ASSLEEGMPQH
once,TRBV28,ASSLWRGTGGEQY
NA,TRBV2,ASRPGATNEKLF
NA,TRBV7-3,ASSLIHQNTEAF
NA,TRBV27,ASSVRSGANVLT
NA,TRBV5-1,ASSPRDSYQPQH
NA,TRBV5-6,ASSWRYGGAVQHYEQY
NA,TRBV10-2,ASSDSTTGTGIYEQY
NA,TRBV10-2,ASSEYRDRGHEQY
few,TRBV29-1,SAVGPSGGAAF
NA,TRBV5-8,ASSSFNSPHYNEQF
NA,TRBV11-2,ASTYGRPVYT
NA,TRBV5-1,ASSLDGSTDTQY
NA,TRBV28,ASSFDRMGYT
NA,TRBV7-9,ASSSDRDPYNEQF
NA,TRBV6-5,GVGGGEYNEQF
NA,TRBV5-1,ASSVVSLNTEAF
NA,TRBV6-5,ASRRGQGRYEQY
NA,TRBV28,ASSLVGRVGEKLF
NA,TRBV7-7,ASSLAGGPETQY
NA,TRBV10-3,AISEPTSASLPTQY
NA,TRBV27,ASSLGRATEAF
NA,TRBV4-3,ASSPRGAAGLQETQY
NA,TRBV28,ASSFHLGGSPLH
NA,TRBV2,ASLGQGNEAF
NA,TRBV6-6,ASSYGPAQY
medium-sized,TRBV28,ASSPGQRGYGYT
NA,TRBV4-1,ASSHSTRRALTEAF
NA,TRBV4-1,ASSQDFGELSYEQY
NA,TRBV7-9,ASSLEQGGGYGYT
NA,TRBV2,ASRPDRVGTDTQY
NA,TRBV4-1,ASSPLNTGELF
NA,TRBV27,ASSSGLAYNEQF
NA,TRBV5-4,ASLDGGSYGYT
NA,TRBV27,ASSVGGVHEQF
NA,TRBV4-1,ASSQEQGYSYEQY
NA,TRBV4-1,ASSQERAGMPEAF
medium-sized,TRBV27,ASSPWGLQRRWSPLH
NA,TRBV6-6,ASRMTSGYYEQY
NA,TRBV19,ASSAQGGSPLH
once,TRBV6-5,ASRRHGSNYGYT
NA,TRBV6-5,ASSYQGRLLGQY
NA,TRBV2,ASGQAGGVYNEQF
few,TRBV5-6,ASSEEYSPLH
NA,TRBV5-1,ASSYGGGLVNEQF